This T cell receptor (beta chain) was observed in a study of T cells in tuberculosis. Notes on the study in general: Active tuberculosis alpha repertoires lay closer to GMM-specific TCRs than controls'. Active tuberculosis patients had shorter CDR3-alpha; the beta difference was nonsignificant.

This clone was detected once. Its antigen is not known. The CDR3 sequence is 12 residues long. With 4 bases removed from V and 6 bases from J, the gap between germline ends came to 9 bases. CDR1 and CDR2 from the germline V gene are SEHNR and FQNEAQ (reference sequence). Sequenced by immunoSEQ multiplex PCR; TCRdb stores in-frame clones only, minus some. The sample has more than 35,000 clones, approximately 94% seen once. The chain combines TRBV7-9 with TRBJ1-1, with D hard to call. The material sequenced was PBMCs. This receptor was identified in a donor aged 10-29 years with latent tuberculosis or without tuberculosis infection. Some clones in this sample may be carry-over from other donors' samples. The CDR3 DNA reads TGTGCCAGCAGCTACGGGTCCGCTGAAGCTTTCTTT. This codes for CASSYGSAEAFF. Together with reference TRBV7-9 and TRBJ1-1, the CDR3 gives the full variable domain: DTGVSQNPRHKITKRGQNVTFRCDPISEHNRLYWYRQTLGQGPEFLTYFQNEAQLEKSRLLSDRFSAERPKGSFSTLEIQRTEQGDSAMYLCASSYGSAEAFFGQGTRLTVV.